Given below is one T cell receptor beta chain in context. Antigen: not known. At one of its ends the junction is not consistent with the germline gene, which may arise from a read error. The PCR ran on 60 Vbeta and 13 Jbeta primers. The protocol was immunoSEQ multiplex PCR, while the TCRdb copy is restricted to in-frame clones and leaves out a portion. Of approximately 150,000 clones listed, about 80% are singletons. This entry is derived from a study of cytomegalovirus exposure and HLA in healthy donors. Study-level points and caveats: Immune exposure data for these donors was limited to CMV serostatus.

The specimen sequenced was PBMCs. The receptor's source is a male donor in good health and CMV-seronegative.

The CDR3 loop reads CSSSRGGRGRTEAFF. Here the CDR3 DNA reads TGTTCCAGCAGCCGCGGGGGACGGGGGAGGACTGAAGCTTTCTTT. The chain joins TRBV7-9 to TRBJ1-1, with D maybe TRBD1 (5 bases). Germline CDR1 and CDR2: SEHNR and FQNEAQ (reference sequence). The CDR3 length is 15 residues. Drawing the rest from reference TRBV7-9 and TRBJ1-1, the complete variable domain is DTGVSQNPRHKITKRGQNVTFRCDPISEHNRLYWYRQTLGQGPEFLTYFQNEAQLEKSRLLSDRFSAERPKGSFSTLEIQRTEQGDSAMYLCSSSRGGRGRTEAFFGQGTRLTVV.